The clone carrying this TCR beta chain was counted between two and nine times. Its matching antigen is unknown. The data are from a study of cytomegalovirus exposure and HLA in healthy donors. This PCR relied on a set of 60 Vbeta primers and 13 Jbeta primers. Only in-frame clones appear in the TCRdb table, and some are missing; sequencing was by immunoSEQ multiplex PCR. Of over 120,000 clones in the sample, 78% are singletons; the top ten hold 2% to 2.5%. Germline V gene lookup returns CDR1 SGHTA and CDR2 FQGNSA. V dropped 5 bases and J dropped 0; count of bases not matched to a gene: 4. The CDR3 extends over 17 amino acids. In nominal health when sampled, donors likely had unrecorded immune exposures nonetheless. Findings and caveats of the study: Serostatus for CMV was the only available immune exposure information.

Sequences were obtained from PBMCs. The clonotype originates from a woman aged 18-29 years in good health and CMV-seropositive. V is TRBV7-2 and J is TRBJ2-1, with 13 bases identical to TRBD2. The CDR3 loop is CASSRLAGGLSYNEQFF. CDR3 sequence (DNA): TGTGCCAGCAGCCGACTAGCGGGGGGCCTCTCCTACAATGAGCAGTTCTTC.